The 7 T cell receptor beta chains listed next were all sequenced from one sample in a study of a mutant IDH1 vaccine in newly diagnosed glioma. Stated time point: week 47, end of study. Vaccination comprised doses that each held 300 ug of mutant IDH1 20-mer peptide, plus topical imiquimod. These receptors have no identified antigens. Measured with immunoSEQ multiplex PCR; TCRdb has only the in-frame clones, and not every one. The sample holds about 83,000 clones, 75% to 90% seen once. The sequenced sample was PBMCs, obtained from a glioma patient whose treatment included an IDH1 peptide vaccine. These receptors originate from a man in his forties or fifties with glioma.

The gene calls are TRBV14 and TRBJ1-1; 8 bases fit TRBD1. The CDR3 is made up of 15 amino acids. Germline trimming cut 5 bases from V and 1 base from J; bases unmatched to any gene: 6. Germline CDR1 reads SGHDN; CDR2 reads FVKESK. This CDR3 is CASSEHQGANTEAFF. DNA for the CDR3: TGTGCCAGCAGCGAACACCAGGGGGCGAACACTGAAGCTTTCTTT.

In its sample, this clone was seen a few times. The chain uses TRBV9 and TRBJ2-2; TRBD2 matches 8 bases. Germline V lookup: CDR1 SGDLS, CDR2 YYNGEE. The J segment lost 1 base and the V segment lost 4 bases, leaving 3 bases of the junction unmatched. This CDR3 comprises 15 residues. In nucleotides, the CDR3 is TGTGCCAGCAGCCCCGGGACTAGGAACACCGGGGAGCTGTTTTTT. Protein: CASSPGTRNTGELFF.

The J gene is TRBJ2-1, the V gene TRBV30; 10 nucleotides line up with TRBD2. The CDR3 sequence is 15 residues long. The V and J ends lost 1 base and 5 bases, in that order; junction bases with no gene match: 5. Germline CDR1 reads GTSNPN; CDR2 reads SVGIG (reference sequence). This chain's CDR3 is CAWSAGTSANNEQFF. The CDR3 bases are TGTGCCTGGAGTGCCGGGACTAGCGCGAACAATGAGCAGTTCTTC. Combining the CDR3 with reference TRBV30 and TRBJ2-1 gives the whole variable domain SQTIHQWPATLVQPVGSPLSLECTVEGTSNPNLYWYRQAAGRGLQLLFYSVGIGQISSEVPQNLSASRPQDRQFILSSKKLLLSDSGFYLCAWSAGTSANNEQFFGPGTRLTVL.

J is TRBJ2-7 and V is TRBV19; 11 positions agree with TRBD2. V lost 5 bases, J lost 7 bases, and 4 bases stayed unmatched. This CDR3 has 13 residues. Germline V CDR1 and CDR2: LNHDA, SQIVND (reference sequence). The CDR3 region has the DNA TGTGCCAGTAGTTCCGGACTAGCGGGTGAGCAGTACTTC. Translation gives CASSSGLAGEQYF.

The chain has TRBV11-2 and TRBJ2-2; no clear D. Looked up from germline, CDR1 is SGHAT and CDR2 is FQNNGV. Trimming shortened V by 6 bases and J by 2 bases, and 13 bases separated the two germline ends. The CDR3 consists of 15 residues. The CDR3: CASSLDLSNTGELFF. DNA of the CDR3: TGTGCCAGCAGTCTTGATCTGAGCAACACCGGGGAGCTGTTTTTT.

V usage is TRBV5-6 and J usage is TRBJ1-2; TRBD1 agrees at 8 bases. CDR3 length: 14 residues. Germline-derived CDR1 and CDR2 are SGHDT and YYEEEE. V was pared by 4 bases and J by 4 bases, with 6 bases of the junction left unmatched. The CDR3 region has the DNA TGTGCCAGCAGCGCAAACAGGGGGGTCTATGGCTACACCTTC. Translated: CASSANRGVYGYTF. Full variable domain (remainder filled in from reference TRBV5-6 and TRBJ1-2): DAGVTQSPTHLIKTRGQQVTLRCSPKSGHDTVSWYQQALGQGPQFIFQYYEEEERQRGNFPDRFSGHQFPNYSSELNVNALLLGDSALYLCASSANRGVYGYTFGSGTRLTVV.

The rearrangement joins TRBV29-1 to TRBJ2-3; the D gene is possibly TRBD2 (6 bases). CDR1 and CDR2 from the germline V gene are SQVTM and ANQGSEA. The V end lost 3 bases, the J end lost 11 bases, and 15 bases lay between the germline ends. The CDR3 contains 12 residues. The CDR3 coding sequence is TGCAGCGTTGACACCGGCGGGAAACGGCAGTATTTT. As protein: CSVDTGGKRQYF.